The rows below give T cell receptor beta chains drawn from one sample of a study of control samples from healthy donors and cancer patients. TCRdb's copy holds only in-frame clones and misses some; the assay was immunoSEQ multiplex PCR. Among roughly 120,000 clones, 93% were seen once, and the ten largest hold roughly 1.7%. The specimen sequenced was PBMCs. These receptors were collected from a man between 50 and 59 years old with head and neck cancer. Both conserved end residues are part of each CDR3. D genes are given only for firm matches. Part of the rows lack a size; the others show once, few, many or a class for expanded clones.

CDR3 protein	CDR3 DNA	V gene	D gene	clone size	J gene
CASSQIRAGGNEQFF	TGTGCCAGCAGCCAAATCCGAGCGGGGGGGAATGAGCAGTTCTTC	TRBV7-8	TRBD2	NA	TRBJ2-1
CASSPLGGFAKNIQYF	TGTGCCAGCAGCCCCCTGGGAGGGTTCGCCAAAAACATTCAGTACTTC	TRBV9	TRBD2	NA	TRBJ2-4
CASSLAWGGGEQYF	TGTGCCAGCAGCTTAGCTTGGGGAGGAGGCGAGCAGTACTTC	TRBV7-9	NA	NA	TRBJ2-7
CASNRQGSTGELFF	TGTGCCAGCAACCGACAGGGCAGCACCGGGGAGCTGTTTTTT	TRBV6-5	TRBD1	once	TRBJ2-2
CASSLAEQPQHF	TGTGCCAGCAGCTTAGCGGAGCAGCCCCAGCATTTT	TRBV7-8	NA	NA	TRBJ1-5
CASSTQQGAVQPQHF	TGTGCCAGCAGCACACAGCAGGGGGCAGTTCAGCCCCAGCATTTT	TRBV28	TRBD1	NA	TRBJ1-5
CATVRLNTEAFF	TGTGCCACCGTTCGGTTGAACACTGAAGCTTTCTTT	TRBV12-3/TRBV12-4	NA	once	TRBJ1-1
CASSLGWAPGDTQYF	TGCGCCAGCAGCTTGGGGTGGGCCCCCGGGGATACGCAGTATTTT	TRBV5-1	NA	NA	TRBJ2-3
CASSANRDPAFF	TGTGCCAGCTCAGCAAACAGGGATCCTGCTTTCTTT	TRBV18	NA	NA	TRBJ1-1
CASSPSTGVTDTQYF	TGTGCCAGCAGCCCAAGTACAGGGGTAACAGATACGCAGTATTTT	TRBV9	TRBD1	NA	TRBJ2-3
CASSLAAGQPQHF	TGCGCCAGCAGCTTGGCGGCAGGGCAGCCCCAGCATTTT	TRBV5-1	NA	once	TRBJ1-5
CASSHQTASNYGYTF	TGCGCCAGCAGCCATCAAACCGCCTCTAACTATGGCTACACCTTC	TRBV5-1	NA	NA	TRBJ1-2
CATSDDTQYF	TGTGCCACCTCAGACGATACGCAGTATTTT	TRBV10-3	NA	NA	TRBJ2-3
CASSQEWQGEQYF	TGTGCCAGCAGCCAAGAATGGCAGGGTGAGCAGTATTTT	TRBV4-2	NA	NA	TRBJ2-3
CASSLQLGAPNEKLFF	TGTGCCAGCAGCTTGCAGTTGGGGGCCCCTAATGAAAAACTGTTTTTT	TRBV9	NA	NA	TRBJ1-4
CASSLLWSGHNEQFF	TGTGCCAGCAGCTTATTATGGAGTGGCCACAATGAGCAGTTCTTC	TRBV7-9	NA	NA	TRBJ2-1
CASSYGPGNTEAFF	TGTGCCAGCAGTTACGGGCCGGGGAACACTGAAGCTTTCTTT	TRBV6-5	NA	once	TRBJ1-1
CASSSLAGAYNEQFF	TGTGCCAGCAGCTCACTAGCGGGGGCGTACAATGAGCAGTTCTTC	TRBV7-9	TRBD2	NA	TRBJ2-1